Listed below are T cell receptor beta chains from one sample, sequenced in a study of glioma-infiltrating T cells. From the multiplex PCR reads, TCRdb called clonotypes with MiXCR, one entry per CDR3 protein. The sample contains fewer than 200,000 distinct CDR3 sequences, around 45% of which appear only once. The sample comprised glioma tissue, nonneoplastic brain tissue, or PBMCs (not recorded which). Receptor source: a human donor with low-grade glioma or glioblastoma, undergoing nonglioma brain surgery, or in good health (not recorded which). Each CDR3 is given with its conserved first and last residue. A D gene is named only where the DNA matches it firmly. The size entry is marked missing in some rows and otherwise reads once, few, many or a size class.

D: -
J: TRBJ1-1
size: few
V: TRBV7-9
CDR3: CASSPRTKMNTEAFF
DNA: TGTGCCAGCAGCCCACGGACAAAGATGAACACTGAAGCTTTCTTT

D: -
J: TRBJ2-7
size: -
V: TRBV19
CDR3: CASIIELFYEQYF
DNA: TGTGCCAGTATTATAGAACTCTTCTACGAGCAGTACTTC

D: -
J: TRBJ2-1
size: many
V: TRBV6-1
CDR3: CASSATGDLANEQFF
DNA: TGTGCCAGCAGTGCAACAGGCGACCTTGCCAATGAGCAGTTCTTC

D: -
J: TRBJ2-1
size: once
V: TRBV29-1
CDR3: CSFHIGGVQFF
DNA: TGCAGCTTTCACATAGGGGGAGTGCAGTTCTTC

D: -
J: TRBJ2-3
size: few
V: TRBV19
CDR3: CASTGRSTDTQYF
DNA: TGTGCCAGCACAGGGCGTAGCACAGATACGCAGTATTTT

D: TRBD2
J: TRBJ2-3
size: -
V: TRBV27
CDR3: CASSHSRGGRLAGRGTQYF
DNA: TGTGCCAGCTCCCACTCACGGGGAGGTAGGCTAGCGGGAAGAGGTACGCAGTATTTT

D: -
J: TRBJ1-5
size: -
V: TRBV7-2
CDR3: CASSPRHLNQPQHF
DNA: TGTGCCAGCAGCCCTCGACACCTCAATCAGCCCCAGCATTTT

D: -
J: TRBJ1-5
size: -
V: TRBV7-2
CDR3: CASSLEAGVGQPKHF
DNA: TGTGCCAGCAGCTTAGAGGCAGGGGTAGGTCAGCCCAAGCATTTT

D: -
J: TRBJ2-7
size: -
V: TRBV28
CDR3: CASTTLTSYEQYF
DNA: TGTGCCAGCACTACTTTGACCAGCTACGAGCAGTACTTC

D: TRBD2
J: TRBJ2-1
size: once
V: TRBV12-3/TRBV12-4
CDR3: CASSALAGFYNGQFF
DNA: TGTGCCAGCAGTGCACTAGCGGGTTTCTACAATGGGCAGTTCTTC

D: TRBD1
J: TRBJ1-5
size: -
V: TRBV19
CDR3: CASSTRQGISNQPQHF
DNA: TGTGCCAGTAGTACTAGACAGGGTATCTCAAATCAGCCCCAGCATTTT

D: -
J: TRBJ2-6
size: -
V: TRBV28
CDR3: CASRNEGNGANVLTF
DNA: TGTGCCAGCAGAAACGAGGGTAATGGGGCCAACGTCCTGACTTTC

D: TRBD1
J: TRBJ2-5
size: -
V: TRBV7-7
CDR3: CASSKVDRGIQETQYF
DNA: TGTGCCAGCAGCAAAGTTGACAGGGGTATCCAAGAGACCCAGTACTTC

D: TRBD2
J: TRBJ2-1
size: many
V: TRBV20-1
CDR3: CSAKDGGGSYNEQFF
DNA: TGCAGTGCGAAGGATGGGGGAGGGTCCTACAATGAGCAGTTCTTC

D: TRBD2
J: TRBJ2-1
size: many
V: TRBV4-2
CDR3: CASSGEAGAYNEQFF
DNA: TGTGCCAGCAGTGGGGAAGCGGGAGCCTACAATGAGCAGTTCTTC

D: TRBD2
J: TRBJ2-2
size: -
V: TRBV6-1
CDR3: CATQLAMNTGELFF
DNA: TGTGCCACCCAACTAGCGATGAACACCGGGGAGCTGTTTTTT

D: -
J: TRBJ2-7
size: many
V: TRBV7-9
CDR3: CASSLEDYSYEQYF
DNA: TGTGCCAGCAGCTTAGAAGACTACTCCTACGAGCAGTACTTC

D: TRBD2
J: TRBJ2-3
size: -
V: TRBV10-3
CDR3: CVIRREANTDTQYF
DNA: TGTGTCATCCGGCGGGAGGCAAACACAGATACGCAGTATTTT

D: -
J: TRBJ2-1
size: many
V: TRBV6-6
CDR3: CASSYFRTTPNEQFF
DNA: TGTGCCAGCAGTTACTTCCGGACTACCCCCAATGAGCAGTTCTTC

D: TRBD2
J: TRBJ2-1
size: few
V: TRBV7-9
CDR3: CASSSNSVYLAGVWWGEQFF
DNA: TGTGCCAGCAGCTCAAACAGTGTGTATCTAGCGGGAGTATGGTGGGGTGAGCAGTTCTTC

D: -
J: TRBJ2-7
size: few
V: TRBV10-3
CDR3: CAISEGVLDEQYF
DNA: TGTGCCATCAGTGAAGGGGTTCTGGACGAGCAGTACTTC

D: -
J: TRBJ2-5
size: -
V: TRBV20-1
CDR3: CSARVLEGVETQYF
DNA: TGCAGTGCTAGGGTCCTAGAAGGAGTAGAGACCCAGTACTTC

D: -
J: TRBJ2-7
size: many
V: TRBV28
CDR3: CASSSVQGSYEQYF
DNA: TGTGCCAGCAGTTCCGTACAGGGTTCCTACGAGCAGTACTTC

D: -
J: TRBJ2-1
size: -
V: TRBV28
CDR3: CASSPPPALSYNEQFF
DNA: TGTGCCAGCAGTCCACCCCCAGCACTATCCTACAATGAGCAGTTCTTC

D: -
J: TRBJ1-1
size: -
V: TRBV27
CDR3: CASATRRKEAEASF
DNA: TGTGCCAGCGCAACCAGGAGGAAGGAAGCTGAAGCTTCCTTT

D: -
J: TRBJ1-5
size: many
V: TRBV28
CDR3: CASSFPSNQPQHF
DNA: TGTGCCAGCAGTTTTCCTAGCAATCAGCCCCAGCATTTT

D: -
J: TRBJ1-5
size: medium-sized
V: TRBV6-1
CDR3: CASSVSIGNQPQHF
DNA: TGTGCCAGCAGTGTCTCGATAGGCAATCAGCCCCAGCATTTT

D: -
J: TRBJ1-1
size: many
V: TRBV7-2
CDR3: CASSFMAIENTEAFF
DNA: TGTGCCAGCAGCTTTATGGCGATAGAGAACACTGAAGCTTTCTTT

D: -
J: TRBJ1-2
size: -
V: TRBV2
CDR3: CASRGTRQDYGYTF
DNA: TGTGCCAGCAGGGGAACGCGACAGGACTATGGCTACACCTTC

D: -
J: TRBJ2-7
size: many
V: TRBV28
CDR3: CASKGITYEQYF
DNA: TGTGCCAGCAAGGGAATCACCTACGAGCAGTACTTC

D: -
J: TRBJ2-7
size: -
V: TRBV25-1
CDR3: CASSRTEAYGKYF
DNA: TGTGCCAGCAGTAGGACAGAAGCCTACGGGAAGTACTTC

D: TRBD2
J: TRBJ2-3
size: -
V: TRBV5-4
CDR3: CASFARTSGMDTQYF
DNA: TGTGCCAGCTTCGCCCGGACTAGCGGGATGGATACGCAGTATTTT

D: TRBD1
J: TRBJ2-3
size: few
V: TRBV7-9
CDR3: CASSLRDSRDTQYF
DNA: TGTGCCAGCAGCTTAAGGGACAGCAGAGATACGCAGTATTTT

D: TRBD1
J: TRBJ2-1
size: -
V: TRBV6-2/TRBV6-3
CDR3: CAIGPALGQDNEQFF
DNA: TGTGCCATTGGCCCGGCTTTGGGACAGGACAATGAGCAGTTCTTC

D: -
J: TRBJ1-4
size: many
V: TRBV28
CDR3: CASKYSGRTNEKLFF
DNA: TGTGCCAGCAAGTACTCGGGACGAACTAATGAAAAACTGTTTTTT

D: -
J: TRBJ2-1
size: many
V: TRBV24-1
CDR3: CATGSANSHDEQFF
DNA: TGTGCCACCGGAAGTGCTAATTCCCACGATGAGCAGTTCTTC

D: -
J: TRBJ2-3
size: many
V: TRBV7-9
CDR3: CASADTADTQYF
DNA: TGTGCCAGCGCAGACACGGCAGATACGCAGTATTTT

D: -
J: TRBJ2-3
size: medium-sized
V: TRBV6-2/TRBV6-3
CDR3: CASSYGYLTQYF
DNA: TGTGCCAGCAGTTACGGATACCTAACGCAGTATTTT

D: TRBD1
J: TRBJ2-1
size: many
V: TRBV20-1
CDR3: CSARERTGVNEQFF
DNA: TGCAGTGCTAGAGAACGGACAGGGGTCAATGAGCAGTTCTTC

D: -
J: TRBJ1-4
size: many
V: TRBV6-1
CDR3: CASSEALNRLPPDEKLFF
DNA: TGTGCCAGCAGTGAAGCGCTCAACAGATTACCGCCGGATGAAAAACTGTTTTTT

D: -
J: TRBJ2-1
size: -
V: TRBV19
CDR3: CASSIAWSSYNEQFF
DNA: TGTGCCAGTAGTATTGCGTGGAGCTCCTACAATGAGCAGTTCTTC

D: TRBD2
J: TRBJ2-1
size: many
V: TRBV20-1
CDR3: CSAEAGVRGEQFF
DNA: TGCAGTGCCGAAGCGGGAGTCAGAGGTGAGCAGTTCTTC

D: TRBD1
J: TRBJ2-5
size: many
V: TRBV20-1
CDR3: CSARFRTGREETQYF
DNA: TGCAGTGCTAGATTCCGGACAGGGCGCGAAGAGACCCAGTACTTC

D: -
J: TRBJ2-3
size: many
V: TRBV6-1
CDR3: CASSSRGPPDTQYF
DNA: TGTGCCAGCAGTTCTAGAGGGCCTCCAGATACGCAGTATTTT

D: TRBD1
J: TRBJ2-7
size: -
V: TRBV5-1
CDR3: CASSQNPGQRLEQYF
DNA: TGCGCCAGCAGTCAAAATCCGGGACAGAGACTCGAGCAGTACTTC

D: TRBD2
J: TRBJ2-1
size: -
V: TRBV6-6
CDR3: CASSNKLAGGPGEQFF
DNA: TGTGCCAGCAGTAACAAACTAGCGGGAGGGCCGGGAGAGCAGTTCTTC

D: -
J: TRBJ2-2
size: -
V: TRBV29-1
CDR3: CSVEDRQSANTGELFF
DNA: TGCAGCGTTGAAGATCGGCAATCCGCGAACACCGGGGAGCTGTTTTTT

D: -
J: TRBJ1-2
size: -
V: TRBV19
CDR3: CASSQGPIGGYTF
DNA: TGTGCCAGTAGCCAAGGACCGATCGGCGGCTACACCTTC

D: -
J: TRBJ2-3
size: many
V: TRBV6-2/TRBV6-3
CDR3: CASSYSSGNTDTQYF
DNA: TGTGCCAGCAGTTACTCTAGCGGTAACACAGATACGCAGTATTTT

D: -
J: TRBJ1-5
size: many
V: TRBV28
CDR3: CASSLGDNQPQHF
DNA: TGTGCCAGCAGTTTGGGGGACAATCAGCCCCAGCATTTT

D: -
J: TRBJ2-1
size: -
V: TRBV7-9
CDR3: CASGTGWIDNEQFF
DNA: TGTGCCAGCGGCACGGGTTGGATAGACAATGAGCAGTTCTTC

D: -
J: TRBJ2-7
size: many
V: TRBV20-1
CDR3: CSARLSYEQYF
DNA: TGCAGTGCTAGGCTAAGTTACGAGCAGTACTTC

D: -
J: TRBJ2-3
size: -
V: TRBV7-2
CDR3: CASSLGVADTDTQYF
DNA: TGTGCCAGCAGCCTGGGAGTAGCGGACACAGATACGCAGTATTTT

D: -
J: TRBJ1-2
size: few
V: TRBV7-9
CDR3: CASSLGRQALYGYTF
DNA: TGTGCCAGCAGCTTAGGGCGGCAGGCACTGTATGGCTACACCTTC

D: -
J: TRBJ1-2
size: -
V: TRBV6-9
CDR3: CAGTYARWEGYTF
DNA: TGTGCCGGCACTTACGCCAGATGGGAAGGCTACACCTTC